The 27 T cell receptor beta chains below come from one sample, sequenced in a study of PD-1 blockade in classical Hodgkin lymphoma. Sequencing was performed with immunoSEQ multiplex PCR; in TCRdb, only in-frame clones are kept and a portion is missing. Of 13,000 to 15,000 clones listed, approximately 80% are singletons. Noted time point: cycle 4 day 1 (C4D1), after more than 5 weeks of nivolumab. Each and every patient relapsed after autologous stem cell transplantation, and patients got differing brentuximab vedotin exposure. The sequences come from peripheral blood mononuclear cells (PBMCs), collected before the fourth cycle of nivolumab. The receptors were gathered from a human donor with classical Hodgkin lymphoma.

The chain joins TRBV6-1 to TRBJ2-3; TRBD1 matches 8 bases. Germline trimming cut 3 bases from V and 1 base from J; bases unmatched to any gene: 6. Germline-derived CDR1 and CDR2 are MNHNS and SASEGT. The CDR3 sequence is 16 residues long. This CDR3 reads CASSEQGAFGTDTQYF. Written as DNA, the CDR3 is TGTGCCAGCAGTGAGCAGGGGGCGTTTGGCACAGATACGCAGTATTTT.

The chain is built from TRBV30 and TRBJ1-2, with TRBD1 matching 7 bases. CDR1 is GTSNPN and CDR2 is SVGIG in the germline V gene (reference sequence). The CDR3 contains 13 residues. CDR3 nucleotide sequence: TGTGCACTGGAGTATGGTACAGGGGAGGGCTACACCTTC. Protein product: CALEYGTGEGYTF. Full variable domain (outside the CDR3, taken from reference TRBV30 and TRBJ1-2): SQTIHQWPATLVQPVGSPLSLECTVEGTSNPNLYWYRQAAGRGLQLLFYSVGIGQISSEVPQNLSASRPQDRQFILSSKKLLLSDSGFYLCALEYGTGEGYTFGSGTRLTVV.

The CDR3: CASKRAGDGDEKLFF. CDR3 bases: TGTGCCAGTAAACGGGCCGGGGACGGGGATGAAAAACTGTTTTTT. The gene calls are TRBV19 and TRBJ1-4; TRBD1 is a possible D gene (5 bases). Germline V gene sequence: CDR1 LNHDA, CDR2 SQIVND (reference sequence). This CDR3 spans 15 amino acids. The ends were cut back, 7 bases at V and 6 bases at J, with 18 bases in the middle.

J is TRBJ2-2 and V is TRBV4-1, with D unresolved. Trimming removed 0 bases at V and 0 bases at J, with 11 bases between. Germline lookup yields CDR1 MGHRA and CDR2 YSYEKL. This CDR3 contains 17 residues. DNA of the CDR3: TGCGCCAGCAGCCAAGATCTGCGCACCTCGAACACCGGGGAGCTGTTTTTT. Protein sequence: CASSQDLRTSNTGELFF.

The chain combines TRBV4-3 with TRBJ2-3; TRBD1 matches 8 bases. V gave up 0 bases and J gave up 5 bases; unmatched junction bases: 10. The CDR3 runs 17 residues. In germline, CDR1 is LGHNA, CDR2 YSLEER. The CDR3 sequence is CASSQDRTGSFIDTQYF. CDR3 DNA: TGCGCCAGCAGCCAAGATAGGACAGGGAGCTTCATAGATACGCAGTATTTT.

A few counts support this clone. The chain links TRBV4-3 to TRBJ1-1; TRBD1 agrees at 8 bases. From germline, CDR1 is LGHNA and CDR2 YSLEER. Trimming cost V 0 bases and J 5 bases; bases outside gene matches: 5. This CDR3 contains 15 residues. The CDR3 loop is CASSQDYRGGTEAFF. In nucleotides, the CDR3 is TGCGCCAGCAGCCAAGATTACAGGGGGGGAACTGAAGCTTTCTTT.

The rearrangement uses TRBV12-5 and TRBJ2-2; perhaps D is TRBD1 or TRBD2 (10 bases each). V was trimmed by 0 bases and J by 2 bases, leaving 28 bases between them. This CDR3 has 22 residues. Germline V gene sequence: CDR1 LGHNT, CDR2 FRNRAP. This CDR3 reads CASGLVPTGGLLAGLNTGELFF. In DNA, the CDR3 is TGTGCTAGTGGTTTGGTCCCGACAGGGGGCCTACTAGCGGGGCTAAACACCGGGGAGCTGTTTTTT. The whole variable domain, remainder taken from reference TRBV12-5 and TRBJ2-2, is DARVTQTPRHKVTEMGQEVTMRCQPILGHNTVFWYRQTMMQGLELLAYFRNRAPLDDSGMPKDRFSAEMPDATLATLKIQPSEPRDSAVYFCASGLVPTGGLLAGLNTGELFFGEGSRLTVL.

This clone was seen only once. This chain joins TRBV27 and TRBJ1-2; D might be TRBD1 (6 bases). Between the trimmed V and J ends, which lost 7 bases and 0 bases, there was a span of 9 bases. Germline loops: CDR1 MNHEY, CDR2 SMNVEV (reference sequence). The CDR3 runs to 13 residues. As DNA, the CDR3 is TGTGCCAGCAAGGGGGGCACTAACTATGGCTACACCTTC. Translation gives CASKGGTNYGYTF.

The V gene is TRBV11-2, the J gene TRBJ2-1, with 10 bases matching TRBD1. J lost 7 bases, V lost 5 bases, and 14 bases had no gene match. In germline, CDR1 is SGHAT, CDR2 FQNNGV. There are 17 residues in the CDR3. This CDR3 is CASSPLKDRGNRNEQFF. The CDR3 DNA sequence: TGTGCCAGCAGCCCACTAAAGGACAGGGGGAACAGGAATGAGCAGTTCTTC.

The DNA for the CDR3 is TGTGCCAGCACCGCCGTCCCTACTGGGGCCTACGAGCAGTACTTC. Protein sequence: CASTAVPTGAYEQYF. This rearrangement joins TRBV28 to TRBJ2-7; D remains ambiguous. CDR3 size: 15 residues. The ends were cut back, 7 bases at V and 2 bases at J, with 18 bases in the middle. Germline CDR1 is MDHEN and CDR2 is SYDVKM.

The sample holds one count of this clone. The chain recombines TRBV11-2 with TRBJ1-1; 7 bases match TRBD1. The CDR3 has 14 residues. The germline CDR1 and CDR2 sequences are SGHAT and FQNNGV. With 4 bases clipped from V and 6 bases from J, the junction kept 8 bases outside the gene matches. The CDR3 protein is CASSSVDRVAEAFF. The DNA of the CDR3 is TGTGCCAGCAGCTCCGTTGACAGGGTTGCTGAAGCTTTCTTT.

The CDR3 coding sequence is TGTGCCAGTAGCCCGTCCCGGCTGAGGGTAACCGGGGAGCTGTTTTTT. It encodes CASSPSRLRVTGELFF. This chain uses TRBV19 with TRBJ2-2; D may be TRBD2 (5 bases). The length of the CDR3 is 16 residues. Germline V lookup: CDR1 LNHDA, CDR2 SQIVND (reference sequence). Trimming pared 6 bases from V and 5 bases from J, leaving 19 bases between.

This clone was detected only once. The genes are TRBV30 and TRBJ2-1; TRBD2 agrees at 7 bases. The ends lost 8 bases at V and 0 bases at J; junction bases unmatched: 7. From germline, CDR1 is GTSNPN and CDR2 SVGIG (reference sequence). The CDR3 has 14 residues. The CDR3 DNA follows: TGTGCCCACTCCGGCGGGAGCTCCTACAATGAGCAGTTCTTC. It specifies CAHSGGSSYNEQFF. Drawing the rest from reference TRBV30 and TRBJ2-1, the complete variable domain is SQTIHQWPATLVQPVGSPLSLECTVEGTSNPNLYWYRQAAGRGLQLLFYSVGIGQISSEVPQNLSASRPQDRQFILSSKKLLLSDSGFYLCAHSGGSSYNEQFFGPGTRLTVL.

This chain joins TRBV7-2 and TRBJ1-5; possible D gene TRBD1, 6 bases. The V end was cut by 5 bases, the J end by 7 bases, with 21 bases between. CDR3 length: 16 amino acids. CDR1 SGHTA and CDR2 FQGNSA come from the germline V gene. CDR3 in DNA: TGTGCCAGCAGCCCAGGGGCCCTCGGCCCCCTCCAGCCCCAGCATTTT. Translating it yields CASSPGALGPLQPQHF.

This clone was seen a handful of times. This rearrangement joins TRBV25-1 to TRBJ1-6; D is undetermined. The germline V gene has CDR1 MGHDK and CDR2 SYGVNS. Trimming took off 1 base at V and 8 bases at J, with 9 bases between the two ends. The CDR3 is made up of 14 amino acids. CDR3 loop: CASSESGIYSPLHF. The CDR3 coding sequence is TGTGCCAGCAGTGAATCGGGGATCTATTCACCCCTCCACTTT.

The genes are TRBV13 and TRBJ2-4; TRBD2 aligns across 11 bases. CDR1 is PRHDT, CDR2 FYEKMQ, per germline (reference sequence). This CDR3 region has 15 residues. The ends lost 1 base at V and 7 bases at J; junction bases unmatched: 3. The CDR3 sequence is CASSLVAGGPNIQYF. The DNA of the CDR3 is TGTGCCAGCAGCTTAGTAGCGGGGGGGCCGAACATTCAGTACTTC.

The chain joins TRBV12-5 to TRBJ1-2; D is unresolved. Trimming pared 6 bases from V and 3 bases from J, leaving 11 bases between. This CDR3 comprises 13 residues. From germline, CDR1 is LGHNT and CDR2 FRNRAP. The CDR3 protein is CASGFGRDYGYTF. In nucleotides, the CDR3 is TGTGCTAGTGGCTTTGGCAGAGACTATGGCTACACCTTC.

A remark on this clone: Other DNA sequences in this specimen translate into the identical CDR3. CDR3 amino acids: CASSFRNTEAFF. The CDR3 coding sequence is TGTGCCAGCAGCTTCCGGAACACTGAAGCTTTCTTT. The chain uses TRBV28 and TRBJ1-1, with D unclear. This CDR3 is built from 12 residues. CDR1 is MDHEN and CDR2 is SYDVKM in the germline V gene. V gave up 6 bases and J gave up 1 base, with 6 bases separating them.

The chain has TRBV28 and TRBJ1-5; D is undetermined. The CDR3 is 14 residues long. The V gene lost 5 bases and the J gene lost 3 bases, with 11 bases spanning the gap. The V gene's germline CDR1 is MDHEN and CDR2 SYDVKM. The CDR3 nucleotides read TGTGCCAGCAGTAACAGACTCGCCAATCAGCCCCAGCATTTT. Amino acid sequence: CASSNRLANQPQHF.

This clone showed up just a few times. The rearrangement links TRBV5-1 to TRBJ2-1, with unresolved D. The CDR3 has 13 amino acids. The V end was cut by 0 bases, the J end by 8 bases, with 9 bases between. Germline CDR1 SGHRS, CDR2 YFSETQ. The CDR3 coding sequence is TGCGCCAGCAGCTTGGCCCCGGCGGATGAGCAGTTCTTC. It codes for CASSLAPADEQFF.

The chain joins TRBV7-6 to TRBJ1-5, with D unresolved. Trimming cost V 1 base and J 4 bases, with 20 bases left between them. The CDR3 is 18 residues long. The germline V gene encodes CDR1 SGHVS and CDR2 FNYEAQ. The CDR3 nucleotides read TGTGCCAGCAGCTTAGGGGAGTGGAAGGGAGCTAGGAATCAGCCCCAGCATTTT. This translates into CASSLGEWKGARNQPQHF.

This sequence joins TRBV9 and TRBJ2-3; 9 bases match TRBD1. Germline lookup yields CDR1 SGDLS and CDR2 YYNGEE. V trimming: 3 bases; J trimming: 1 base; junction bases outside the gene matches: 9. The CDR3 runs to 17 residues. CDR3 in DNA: TGTGCCAGCAGCGGGACAGGGGAACGGACAGGCACAGATACGCAGTATTTT. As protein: CASSGTGERTGTDTQYF. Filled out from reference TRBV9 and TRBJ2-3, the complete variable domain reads DSGVTQTPKHLITATGQRVTLRCSPRSGDLSVYWYQQSLDQGLQFLIQYYNGEERAKGNILERFSAQQFPDLHSELNLSSLELGDSALYFCASSGTGERTGTDTQYFGPGTRLTVL.

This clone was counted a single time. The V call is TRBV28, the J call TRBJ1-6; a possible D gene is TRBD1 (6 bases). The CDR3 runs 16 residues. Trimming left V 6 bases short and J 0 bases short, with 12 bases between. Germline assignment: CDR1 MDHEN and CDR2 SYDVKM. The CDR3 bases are TGTGCCAGCAGGACGACAGGTAGCTCCTATAATTCACCCCTCCACTTT. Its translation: CASRTTGSSYNSPLHF. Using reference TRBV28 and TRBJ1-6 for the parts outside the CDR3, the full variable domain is DVKVTQSSRYLVKRTGEKVFLECVQDMDHENMFWYRQDPGLGLRLIYFSYDVKMKEKGDIPEGYSVSREKKERFSLILESASTNQTSMYLCASRTTGSSYNSPLHFGNGTRLTVT.

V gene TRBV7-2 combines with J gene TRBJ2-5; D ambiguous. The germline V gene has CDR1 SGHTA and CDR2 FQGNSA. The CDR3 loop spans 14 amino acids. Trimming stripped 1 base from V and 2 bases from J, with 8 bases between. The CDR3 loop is CASSLDAVQETQYF. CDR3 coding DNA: TGTGCCAGCAGCTTAGACGCCGTACAAGAGACCCAGTACTTC.

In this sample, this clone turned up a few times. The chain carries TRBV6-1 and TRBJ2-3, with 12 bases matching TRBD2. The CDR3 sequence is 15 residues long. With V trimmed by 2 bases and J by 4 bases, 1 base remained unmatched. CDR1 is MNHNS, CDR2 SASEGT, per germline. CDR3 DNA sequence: TGTGCCAGCAGTGAACTAGCGGGGGGGCCAGATACGCAGTATTTT. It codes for CASSELAGGPDTQYF.

The CDR3 spells CASGLVQDGGPTEAFF. DNA for the CDR3: TGTGCTAGTGGTTTGGTACAGGACGGGGGTCCCACTGAAGCTTTCTTT. V is TRBV12-5 and J is TRBJ1-1; D is perhaps TRBD1 (5 bases). This CDR3 has 16 amino acids. Trimming shortened V by 0 bases and J by 4 bases, and 15 bases separated the two germline ends. CDR1 and CDR2 from the germline V gene are LGHNT and FRNRAP.

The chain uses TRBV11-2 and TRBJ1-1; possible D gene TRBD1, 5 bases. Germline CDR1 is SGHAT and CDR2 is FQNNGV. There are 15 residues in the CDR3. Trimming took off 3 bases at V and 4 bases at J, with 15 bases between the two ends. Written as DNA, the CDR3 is TGTGCCAGCAGCTTGTCGGAGGGGCGGATCACTGAAGCTTTCTTT. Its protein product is CASSLSEGRITEAFF.